The following is a TCR beta chain sequence with its context. Which antigen it targets is not known. These data come from a study of T cells expressing NK-cell markers (dated by TCRdb to 2020 to 2021). For context, the study as a whole: TCR beta-chain repertoires were profiled in sorted CD3+CD56+NKG2C+, CD3+CD56+NKG2C- and CD3+CD56-NKG2C+ T-cell subsets from fewer than 10 donors. Seven of the eight sequenced donors were HCMV-seropositive and one was HCMV-seronegative. The eight sequenced donors were randomly selected healthy volunteers, three men and five women. Libraries were sequenced as 2 x 150 bp reads on Illumina HiSeq 2000/2500, MiSeq or NextSeq. On the study overall, not on this receptor specifically: Whether the expanded NKG2C-expressing T cell clones were specific for HCMV antigens was left unclear. Those dominant clonotypes were again the most abundant among CD3+CD56-NKG2C+ cells in a handful of donors, at roughly 25-60.1%. In six donors, the dominant CD3+CD56+NKG2C+ clonotypes were among the top 10 CD8+ clonotypes and accounted for about 1.0-7.0% of CD8+ T cells.

HCMV-specific IgG was detected in serum with a commercial ELISA kit to determine HCMV serostatus. Ficoll density gradient centrifugation was used to isolate peripheral blood mononuclear cells from blood. The germline V gene encodes CDR1 MNHEY and CDR2 SMNVEV (reference sequence). The CDR3 covers 15 residues, taking in both the cysteine and the phenylalanine. No DNA has been recorded. The sequencing machine was an Illumina HiSeq 2000. TCR beta cDNA libraries were prepared using 5'RACE template switching, which introduced a universal primer site and unique molecular identifiers. Priming for cDNA synthesis came from the TCR beta constant segment, and two successive PCR amplification steps followed. Under the source paper's analysis protocol: Reads were demultiplexed and grouped by UMI with MIGEC, and clonotypes were assembled and quantified with MiTCR. Only TCR cDNA sequences supported by at least two reads were kept to exclude erroneous sequences. Downstream repertoire analysis used the tcR package, and clonotypes were matched across fractions by CDR3 nucleotide sequence plus V segment. VDJmatch was used to annotate antigen specificity against VDJdb, with one amino acid substitution in CDR3 permitted. Once TCRdb had reprocessed the reads, it stored one entry per CDR3 protein sequence and supplied no DNA. TCRdb's processing, not the study's, gives the V and J calls here. The table held for this sample gives tens of thousands of distinct CDR3 sequences. 50% to 75% of the sample is held by the ten biggest clonotypes.

Sequences were obtained from blood T cells: a sorted CD56 or NKG2C T cell subset, CD4+ or CD8+ T cells, or bulk PBMC T cells (not recorded which). Rearrangement joined TRBV27 to TRBJ2-7; TCRdb indicates TRBD1, and absent DNA this call remains unverified. The sequence was obtained from a woman aged 18 to 75 in good health. CDR3 protein: CASSSPGTGYYEQYF.